This T cell receptor (beta chain) is from a study of graft-versus-host responses after intestinal transplantation. The repertoire was sequenced with immunoSEQ multiplex PCR; TCRdb's copy has only in-frame clones and lacks some. The data hold more than 85,000 clones, with about 94% observed a single time. Trimming pared 1 base from V and 0 bases from J, leaving 8 bases between. The CDR3 is made up of 14 amino acids. Germline V gives CDR1 SGDLS, CDR2 YYNGEE. Points on this clone: Its specificity is not known.

The clonotype originates from a human donor who received an intestinal transplant. V gene TRBV9 combines with J gene TRBJ2-7; a weak D match, TRBD2 (5 bases). The source material was unstimulated CD8+ T cells sorted from spleen or lymph node cells, sampled before intestinal transplant. This CDR3 reads CASSVTGNSYEQYF. CDR3 DNA: TGTGCCAGCAGCGTAACCGGGAACTCCTACGAGCAGTACTTC.